The text below deals with one TCR beta chain. Its antigen is as yet unknown. The data derive from a study of T cell repertoires in cytomegalovirus infection. Study-wide background: From public TCR beta signatures came an indication of both CMV infection and matching HLA type.

The germline V gene encodes CDR1 SEHNR and CDR2 FQNEAQ (reference sequence). After removal of 10 bases from V and 7 bases from J, the junction contained 6 bases not matched to a gene. The CDR3 runs 12 residues. TCRdb recomputed calls from the reads with MiXCR, one row per CDR3 protein. The sample includes about 180,000 distinct CDR3 sequences, roughly 14% of them seen just once. Study conclusions and caveats: Accumulated public TCR beta family frequency recognized individuals carrying CMV together with the relevant HLA. Predominance within the ex vivo response was attributable to HLA-C-restricted CMV-specific TCR beta clonotypes.

This TCR came from a human donor in good health (CMV status not recorded). Some clones in this sample may be carry-over from other donors' samples. This chain joins TRBV7-9 and TRBJ1-4, with 7 bases identical to TRBD1. Sequenced sample: PBMCs. The DNA of the CDR3 is TGTGCCATCCGGGACAGTGGTGAAAAACTGTTTTTT. Its translation: CAIRDSGEKLFF.